A selection of T cell receptor beta chains follows, all from one sample in a study of cytomegalovirus exposure and HLA in healthy donors. Generated by immunoSEQ multiplex PCR, the TCRdb table keeps only in-frame clones and is missing some. The sample consists of 200,000 to 250,000 clones, roughly 91% of them appearing once. The sequencing input was PBMCs. Receptors originate from a woman between 18 and 29 years old in good health and CMV-seropositive. CDR3s include the opening cysteine and the closing phenylalanine or tryptophan. D genes are given only for firm matches. Not every row has a clone size; where given, it reads once, few, many or a size class.

clone size: once
V gene: TRBV30
D gene: -
J gene: TRBJ1-5
CDR3 protein: CAWSGSEGYSNQPQHF
CDR3 DNA: TGTGCCTGGAGCGGGTCTGAGGGCTATAGCAATCAGCCCCAGCATTTT

clone size: -
V gene: TRBV9
D gene: -
J gene: TRBJ1-4
CDR3 protein: CASSPRGEINEKLFF
CDR3 DNA: TGTGCCAGCAGCCCTCGCGGAGAGATTAATGAAAAACTGTTTTTT

clone size: -
V gene: TRBV2
D gene: -
J gene: TRBJ1-5
CDR3 protein: CASRLEGRQPQHF
CDR3 DNA: TGTGCCAGCAGGTTGGAGGGTAGGCAGCCCCAGCATTTT

clone size: -
V gene: TRBV29-1
D gene: TRBD2
J gene: TRBJ2-2
CDR3 protein: CSVRGGNGELFF
CDR3 DNA: TGCAGCGTCCGCGGGGGGAACGGGGAGCTGTTTTTT

clone size: -
V gene: TRBV7-8
D gene: TRBD2
J gene: TRBJ2-5
CDR3 protein: CASSLARTSGRRETQYF
CDR3 DNA: TGTGCCAGCAGCTTAGCGAGGACTAGCGGGAGGCGAGAGACCCAGTACTTC

clone size: once
V gene: TRBV7-3
D gene: TRBD1
J gene: TRBJ2-1
CDR3 protein: CASSSETGGNEQFF
CDR3 DNA: TGTGCCAGCAGCTCGGAGACAGGGGGCAATGAGCAGTTCTTC

clone size: -
V gene: TRBV7-9
D gene: TRBD1
J gene: TRBJ1-4
CDR3 protein: CASSIQGAEDEKLFF
CDR3 DNA: TGTGCCAGCAGCATACAGGGGGCTGAAGACGAAAAACTGTTTTTT

clone size: -
V gene: TRBV2
D gene: -
J gene: TRBJ1-5
CDR3 protein: CASSFGVRNQPQHF
CDR3 DNA: TGTGCCAGCAGTTTCGGGGTAAGAAATCAGCCCCAGCATTTT

clone size: -
V gene: TRBV7-8
D gene: -
J gene: TRBJ1-3
CDR3 protein: CASSTDSQRPGNTIYF
CDR3 DNA: TGTGCCAGCAGCACGGACAGCCAGAGACCTGGAAACACCATATATTTT

clone size: -
V gene: TRBV4-1
D gene: -
J gene: TRBJ1-1
CDR3 protein: CASSSEGEGNTEAFF
CDR3 DNA: TGCGCCAGCAGCAGTGAGGGGGAGGGGAACACTGAAGCTTTCTTT

clone size: once
V gene: TRBV28
D gene: -
J gene: TRBJ1-1
CDR3 protein: CASNSHGGAEAFF
CDR3 DNA: TGTGCCAGCAACTCTCACGGGGGTGCTGAAGCTTTCTTT

clone size: -
V gene: TRBV30
D gene: -
J gene: TRBJ2-6
CDR3 protein: CAWKPGAGANVLTF
CDR3 DNA: TGTGCCTGGAAACCAGGGGCTGGGGCCAACGTCCTGACTTTC

clone size: -
V gene: TRBV5-1
D gene: -
J gene: TRBJ2-5
CDR3 protein: CASSLAAGKEETQYF
CDR3 DNA: TGCGCCAGCAGCTTGGCCGCAGGGAAGGAAGAGACCCAGTACTTC

clone size: once
V gene: TRBV27
D gene: -
J gene: TRBJ2-1
CDR3 protein: CASTQRVRLRGGEQFF
CDR3 DNA: TGTGCCAGCACCCAGCGAGTGCGTCTAAGGGGGGGTGAGCAGTTCTTC

clone size: -
V gene: TRBV5-4
D gene: TRBD2
J gene: TRBJ2-5
CDR3 protein: CASSSVSGRSRETQYF
CDR3 DNA: TGTGCCAGCAGCTCTGTTAGCGGGAGGAGTAGAGAGACCCAGTACTTC

clone size: -
V gene: TRBV4-1
D gene: -
J gene: TRBJ1-1
CDR3 protein: CASSQVRGTVSEAFF
CDR3 DNA: TGCGCCAGCAGCCAAGTGAGGGGGACGGTTTCTGAAGCTTTCTTT

clone size: few
V gene: TRBV11-2
D gene: TRBD1
J gene: TRBJ1-2
CDR3 protein: CASSSLPGQGRYGYTF
CDR3 DNA: TGTGCCAGCAGCTCCCTTCCCGGACAGGGTCGGTATGGCTACACCTTC

clone size: -
V gene: TRBV6-5
D gene: TRBD2
J gene: TRBJ2-7
CDR3 protein: CASRLAGGFSYEQYF
CDR3 DNA: TGTGCCAGCAGATTAGCGGGAGGGTTCTCCTACGAGCAGTACTTC

clone size: -
V gene: TRBV6-5
D gene: -
J gene: TRBJ1-1
CDR3 protein: CASSRTGYGTEAFF
CDR3 DNA: TGTGCCAGCAGTCGTACAGGGTACGGCACTGAAGCTTTCTTT

clone size: -
V gene: TRBV28
D gene: TRBD1
J gene: TRBJ2-7
CDR3 protein: CASSGTGGLPDEQYF
CDR3 DNA: TGTGCCAGCAGTGGGACAGGGGGCCTCCCGGACGAGCAGTACTTC

clone size: -
V gene: TRBV28
D gene: -
J gene: TRBJ1-5
CDR3 protein: CASSPARHGGLWNQPQHF
CDR3 DNA: TGTGCCAGCAGCCCCGCGCGGCACGGGGGGTTGTGGAATCAGCCCCAGCATTTT

clone size: -
V gene: TRBV28
D gene: TRBD2
J gene: TRBJ2-1
CDR3 protein: CASRGLAGGNYNEQFF
CDR3 DNA: TGTGCCAGCAGGGGGCTAGCGGGTGGAAACTACAATGAGCAGTTCTTC

clone size: -
V gene: TRBV6-5
D gene: -
J gene: TRBJ1-2
CDR3 protein: CASSYYGQTYGYTF
CDR3 DNA: TGTGCCAGCAGTTACTACGGACAGACCTATGGCTACACCTTC

clone size: -
V gene: TRBV6-1
D gene: -
J gene: TRBJ1-1
CDR3 protein: CASLTRTEAFF
CDR3 DNA: TGTGCCAGCCTTACGAGAACTGAAGCTTTCTTT

clone size: -
V gene: TRBV9
D gene: -
J gene: TRBJ1-1
CDR3 protein: CASTPTGGLNTEAFF
CDR3 DNA: TGTGCCAGCACCCCCACGGGGGGACTGAACACTGAAGCTTTCTTT

clone size: -
V gene: TRBV27
D gene: -
J gene: TRBJ1-2
CDR3 protein: CASSLMGGYGYTF
CDR3 DNA: TGTGCCAGCAGTTTGATGGGGGGCTATGGCTACACCTTC

clone size: -
V gene: TRBV4-1
D gene: TRBD2
J gene: TRBJ2-1
CDR3 protein: CASSQAVGFVGRWYEQFF
CDR3 DNA: TGCGCCAGCAGCCAAGCCGTGGGCTTCGTCGGGAGGTGGTATGAGCAGTTCTTC

clone size: -
V gene: TRBV6-5
D gene: -
J gene: TRBJ2-4
CDR3 protein: CASSTRFADIQYF
CDR3 DNA: TGTGCCAGCAGCACCCGCTTCGCGGACATTCAGTACTTC

clone size: -
V gene: TRBV30
D gene: TRBD2
J gene: TRBJ2-1
CDR3 protein: CAWSLRERGNEQFF
CDR3 DNA: TGTGCCTGGAGTTTGCGGGAGAGGGGTAATGAGCAGTTCTTC

clone size: -
V gene: TRBV6-1
D gene: -
J gene: TRBJ2-2
CDR3 protein: CASSERRKVRTGELFF
CDR3 DNA: TGTGCCAGCAGTGAAAGGCGGAAAGTTCGCACCGGGGAGCTGTTTTTT

clone size: once
V gene: TRBV4-2
D gene: -
J gene: TRBJ2-2
CDR3 protein: CASSQGNGRRVTGELFF
CDR3 DNA: TGTGCCAGCAGCCAAGGAAACGGGAGAAGGGTCACCGGGGAGCTGTTTTTT

clone size: -
V gene: TRBV11-2
D gene: -
J gene: TRBJ2-7
CDR3 protein: CASSLVGTGELLYF
CDR3 DNA: TGTGCCAGCAGCTTAGTCGGCACAGGAGAGTTACTGTACTTC

clone size: few
V gene: TRBV4-2
D gene: -
J gene: TRBJ1-2
CDR3 protein: CASSHEGVDYGYTF
CDR3 DNA: TGTGCCAGCAGCCACGAAGGGGTGGACTATGGCTACACCTTC

clone size: -
V gene: TRBV9
D gene: -
J gene: TRBJ2-1
CDR3 protein: CASSVDGSGQFF
CDR3 DNA: TGTGCCAGCAGCGTAGACGGGTCTGGGCAGTTCTTC

clone size: once
V gene: TRBV7-8
D gene: -
J gene: TRBJ1-1
CDR3 protein: CASSLSRKNTEAFF
CDR3 DNA: TGTGCCAGCAGCCTATCCAGGAAGAACACTGAAGCTTTCTTT

clone size: -
V gene: TRBV28
D gene: TRBD2
J gene: TRBJ2-7
CDR3 protein: CASSLWGLAGGSHYEQYF
CDR3 DNA: TGTGCCAGCAGTTTATGGGGGCTAGCGGGAGGTTCCCACTACGAGCAGTACTTC

clone size: -
V gene: TRBV15
D gene: -
J gene: TRBJ2-2
CDR3 protein: CATEASGELFF
CDR3 DNA: TGTGCCACCGAGGCATCCGGGGAGCTGTTTTTT

clone size: -
V gene: TRBV6-1
D gene: -
J gene: TRBJ2-2
CDR3 protein: CASTVAGELFF
CDR3 DNA: TGTGCCAGCACGGTGGCCGGGGAGCTGTTTTTT

clone size: -
V gene: TRBV4-1
D gene: TRBD1
J gene: TRBJ2-7
CDR3 protein: CASSPGGQPHYEQYF
CDR3 DNA: TGCGCCAGCAGCCCAGGGGGACAGCCTCACTACGAGCAGTACTTC

clone size: -
V gene: TRBV19
D gene: TRBD1
J gene: TRBJ2-3
CDR3 protein: CASSIPWTGGTDTQYF
CDR3 DNA: TGTGCCAGTAGTATTCCTTGGACAGGGGGGACAGATACGCAGTATTTT

clone size: -
V gene: TRBV9
D gene: -
J gene: TRBJ2-7
CDR3 protein: CASSVADWSSYEQYF
CDR3 DNA: TGTGCCAGCAGCGTAGCCGACTGGAGCTCCTACGAGCAGTACTTC

clone size: -
V gene: TRBV7-6
D gene: TRBD2
J gene: TRBJ2-1
CDR3 protein: CASSLVVGLAFSSYNEQFF
CDR3 DNA: TGTGCCAGCAGCTTAGTGGTCGGACTAGCTTTTAGCTCCTACAATGAGCAGTTCTTC

clone size: once
V gene: TRBV30
D gene: -
J gene: TRBJ2-3
CDR3 protein: CAWRLLIEDTQYF
CDR3 DNA: TGTGCCTGGAGGCTATTGATCGAGGATACGCAGTATTTT

clone size: -
V gene: TRBV18
D gene: TRBD2
J gene: TRBJ2-1
CDR3 protein: CASSLTSGSQNEQFF
CDR3 DNA: TGTGCCAGCTCCCTTACTAGCGGGAGTCAGAATGAGCAGTTCTTC

clone size: -
V gene: TRBV28
D gene: -
J gene: TRBJ1-1
CDR3 protein: CASLTTNTEAFF
CDR3 DNA: TGTGCCAGCCTCACTACGAACACTGAAGCTTTCTTT

clone size: -
V gene: TRBV2
D gene: TRBD2
J gene: TRBJ2-1
CDR3 protein: CASLAGGTFNEQFF
CDR3 DNA: TGTGCCAGTCTAGCGGGAGGAACCTTCAATGAGCAGTTCTTC

clone size: -
V gene: TRBV19
D gene: -
J gene: TRBJ2-5
CDR3 protein: CASSKGVGKETQYF
CDR3 DNA: TGTGCCAGTAGTAAGGGGGTAGGCAAGGAGACCCAGTACTTC

clone size: -
V gene: TRBV28
D gene: TRBD1
J gene: TRBJ1-2
CDR3 protein: CASSSGQGDGYTF
CDR3 DNA: TGTGCCAGCAGCTCGGGGCAGGGGGATGGCTACACCTTC

clone size: -
V gene: TRBV9
D gene: TRBD1
J gene: TRBJ2-7
CDR3 protein: CASSLSDRIHEQYF
CDR3 DNA: TGTGCCAGCAGCTTATCGGACAGGATCCACGAGCAGTACTTC

clone size: -
V gene: TRBV7-9
D gene: -
J gene: TRBJ1-2
CDR3 protein: CASSPMTANYGYTF
CDR3 DNA: TGTGCCAGCAGCCCCATGACAGCTAACTATGGCTACACCTTC

clone size: -
V gene: TRBV5-1
D gene: -
J gene: TRBJ1-5
CDR3 protein: CASSLLNRYFNPQPQHF
CDR3 DNA: TGCGCCAGCAGCTTGTTAAATCGGTACTTCAACCCTCAGCCCCAGCATTTT

clone size: -
V gene: TRBV5-1
D gene: -
J gene: TRBJ2-7
CDR3 protein: CASRGEDTPYEQYF
CDR3 DNA: TGCGCCAGCAGAGGCGAGGACACCCCCTACGAGCAGTACTTC